Below are 15 T cell receptor beta chains sequenced from a single sample in a study of HIV-infected patients and healthy controls. One entry per CDR3 protein results from TCRdb running MiXCR on the 5' RACE reads. The table records under 70,000 distinct CDR3 sequences, about 19% of them present only once. Input material: CD4+ T cells from blood. These receptors originate from a human donor in good health.

This clonotype has a count of ten or more. The J gene is TRBJ1-2, the V gene TRBV20-1; D is perhaps TRBD1 (5 bases). The CDR3 contains 15 residues. Germline CDR1 and CDR2: DFQATT and SNEGSKA (reference sequence). The germline V and J ends were trimmed by 3 bases and 5 bases, with 19 bases remaining between them. Here the CDR3 DNA reads TGCAGTGCTAGTAAAGTAGACAGACAGCGTTATGGCTACACCTTC. Protein sequence: CSASKVDRQRYGYTF.

In its sample, this clonotype was seen a few times. This chain uses TRBV3-1 with TRBJ1-1; D is uncertain. Deletions cut 4 bases from V and 6 bases from J, with 9 bases between. The CDR3 totals 12 residues. Germline V lookup: CDR1 LGHDT, CDR2 YNNKEL (reference sequence). CDR3 coding DNA: TGTGCCAGCAGCCTCGGCAGTTCTGAAGCTTTCTTT. This translates into CASSLGSSEAFF.

This clonotype was observed a few times. The genes are TRBV7-8 and TRBJ1-1; 7 positions agree with TRBD1. Germline trimming cut 5 bases from V and 6 bases from J; bases unmatched to any gene: 9. Germline V gene lookup returns CDR1 SGHVS and CDR2 FQNEAQ. The CDR3 covers 14 residues. DNA of the CDR3: TGTGCCAGCAGCCCCGCAGGGGGGGCCGCTGAAGCTTTCTTT. Protein: CASSPAGGAAEAFF.

The chain couples TRBV11-2 to TRBJ1-3; maybe TRBD1 (6 bases). V lost 5 bases to trimming and J lost 0 bases, with 11 bases between them. This CDR3 comprises 15 residues. Germline assignment: CDR1 SGHAT and CDR2 FQNNGV. CDR3 region: CASSQGQSSGNTIYF. The DNA for the CDR3 is TGTGCCAGCAGCCAAGGACAGAGCTCTGGAAACACCATATATTTT.

This chain joins TRBV3-1 and TRBJ2-2, with D perhaps matching TRBD1 (5 bases). Germline V CDR1 and CDR2: LGHDT, YNNKEL (reference sequence). The CDR3 runs to 14 residues. Trimming took off 0 bases at V and 5 bases at J, with 7 bases between the two ends. CDR3 amino acids: CASSQERQTGELFF. In DNA, the CDR3 is TGTGCCAGCAGCCAAGAAAGACAGACCGGGGAGCTGTTTTTT.

This chain links TRBV5-4 with TRBJ2-7; a weak D match, TRBD2 (6 bases). CDR1 is SGHNT and CDR2 is YYREEE in the germline V gene (reference sequence). V shed 0 bases and J shed 2 bases, with 12 bases lying between them. The CDR3 covers 15 residues. CDR3 bases: TGTGCCAGCAGCTTGGCCGGAGGGGAGGCCTACGAGCAGTACTTC. Its protein is CASSLAGGEAYEQYF.

This rearrangement joins TRBV5-1 to TRBJ1-3; D gene uncertain. The CDR3 sequence is 12 residues long. V was trimmed by 3 bases and J by 4 bases, leaving 5 bases between them. Germline V CDR1 and CDR2: SGHRS, YFSETQ. In DNA, the CDR3 is TGCGCCAGCAGCTCGGAGGGAAACACCATATATTTT. Protein sequence: CASSSEGNTIYF.

This clonotype was detected many times. The rearrangement uses TRBV6-6 and TRBJ1-5; D gene unclear. CDR3 length: 14 amino acids. CDR1 is MNHNY and CDR2 is SVGAGI in the germline V gene (reference sequence). Trimming shortened V by 4 bases and J by 0 bases, and 7 bases separated the two germline ends. CDR3 in amino acids: CASSFRFSNQPQHF. DNA for the CDR3: TGTGCCAGCAGTTTTCGGTTTAGCAATCAGCCCCAGCATTTT.

This clonotype was observed at least ten times. The V gene is TRBV10-3, the J gene TRBJ2-3; D may match TRBD1 or TRBD2 (5 bases each). Germline V gives CDR1 ENHRY, CDR2 SYGVKD. The CDR3 is 14 residues long. With 7 bases removed from V and 6 bases from J, the gap between germline ends came to 17 bases. The CDR3: CAIKPGPVGDTQYF. The DNA of the CDR3 is TGTGCCATCAAACCGGGACCCGTGGGGGATACGCAGTATTTT.

The V and J genes are TRBV20-1 and TRBJ2-1; possible D gene TRBD2, 6 bases. CDR1 is DFQATT, CDR2 SNEGSKA, per germline (reference sequence). With 3 bases removed from V and 0 bases from J, the gap between germline ends came to 12 bases. The CDR3 runs to 15 residues. The CDR3 sequence: CSARSGPSSYNEQFF. The CDR3 nucleotides are TGCAGTGCTAGGAGCGGGCCTAGCTCCTACAATGAGCAGTTCTTC.

This chain uses TRBV11-2 with TRBJ2-1; D gene unclear. Germline lookup yields CDR1 SGHAT and CDR2 FQNNGV. With 1 base removed from V and 6 bases from J, the gap between germline ends came to 7 bases. CDR3 length equals 13 residues. CDR3 nucleotides: TGTGCCAGCAGCTTAGGACAACTCAATGAGCAGTTCTTC. This gives the protein CASSLGQLNEQFF.

This chain joins TRBV10-3 and TRBJ1-5, with 7 bases fitting TRBD1. The junction had 5 bases not matched to a gene; V was cut back by 2 bases and J by 7 bases. There are 14 residues in the CDR3. Germline CDR1 and CDR2: ENHRY and SYGVKD. This CDR3 is CAISEGGGRQPQHF. The CDR3 nucleotides are TGTGCCATCAGTGAGGGAGGGGGCAGACAGCCCCAGCATTTT.

The table lists this clonotype with a few counts. The chain has TRBV5-4 and TRBJ2-3, with D perhaps TRBD2 (5 bases). The germline V and J ends were trimmed by 4 bases and 3 bases, with 9 bases remaining between them. CDR1 is SGHNT and CDR2 is YYREEE in the germline V gene (reference sequence). CDR3 length equals 13 residues. CDR3 DNA sequence: TGTGCCAGCAGCCTGCGGGCTACAGATACGCAGTATTTT. Translated, it gives CASSLRATDTQYF.

This clonotype was found many times. The chain couples TRBV6-5 to TRBJ1-1, with D unresolved. The CDR3 loop spans 13 amino acids. Between the trimmed V and J ends, which lost 6 bases and 0 bases, there was a span of 8 bases. Germline V gives CDR1 MNHEY, CDR2 SVGAGI. The CDR3 spells CASRRTLNTEAFF. CDR3 bases: TGTGCCAGCAGGAGAACCCTGAACACTGAAGCTTTCTTT.

Only a few counts were recorded for this clonotype. This chain connects TRBV2 to TRBJ2-5; D is perhaps TRBD1 (6 bases). The CDR3 consists of 14 residues. V was cut by 6 bases and J by 1 base, with 12 bases left in between. Germline CDR1 SNHLY, CDR2 FYNNEI. CDR3 region: CASSDGQTQETQYF. The CDR3 DNA sequence: TGTGCCAGCAGCGACGGACAGACCCAAGAGACCCAGTACTTC.